These T cell receptor beta chains were read from a single sample in a study of technical replicates of blood from a few donors. Here immunoSEQ multiplex PCR was the method, and the copy in TCRdb shows in-frame clones only, minus some. Here the sample spans about 62,000 clones, roughly 89% being singletons. The specimen was PBMCs. The receptors derive from a human donor in good health. Some clones in this sample may be carry-over from other donors' samples. Both conserved end residues are part of each CDR3. The D gene is left open where the match is weak. Clone size is given for some rows only: seen once, a few or many times, or a class if the clone is expanded.

j_call | d_call | clone_size | v_call | cdr3_nt | cdr3_aa
TRBJ1-2 | - | once | TRBV27 | TGTGCCAGCAGTTTACAGGGGAACTATGGCTACACCTTC | CASSLQGNYGYTF
TRBJ1-1 | TRBD1 | few | TRBV30 | TGTGCCTGGAGCTCCGGGACAGGACGTACTGAAGCTTTCTTT | CAWSSGTGRTEAFF
TRBJ2-2 | TRBD2 | - | TRBV5-1 | TGCGCCAGCGGGGGGGAAGCGAACACCGGGGAGCTGTTTTTT | CASGGEANTGELFF
TRBJ2-7 | TRBD1 | - | TRBV13 | TGTGCCAGCAGCAGAGACAGGGCCCACGAGCAGTACTTC | CASSRDRAHEQYF
TRBJ2-7 | - | once | TRBV5-1 | TGCGCCAGCAGCTTCGGGACTCAAGGGGAGCAGTACTTC | CASSFGTQGEQYF
TRBJ1-2 | TRBD1 | - | TRBV11-3 | TGTGCCAGCAGCTCCAGGTTAAGGGGACAGGGGTCGGATGGCTACACCTTC | CASSSRLRGQGSDGYTF
TRBJ2-1 | - | - | TRBV13 | TGTGCCAGCAGGAGGGAGAATGAGCAGTTCTTC | CASRRENEQFF
TRBJ1-2 | - | - | TRBV28 | TGTGCCAGCTCTCGGGGAGGCTACGGCTACACCTTC | CASSRGGYGYTF
TRBJ1-5 | - | - | TRBV9 | TGTGCCAGCAGCGTTGGGGGGACGGGCAATCAGCCCCAGCATTTT | CASSVGGTGNQPQHF
TRBJ2-5 | TRBD2 | - | TRBV7-2 | TGTGCCAGCAGCTTCGGGGGGGAGACCCAGTACTTC | CASSFGGETQYF
TRBJ1-1 | TRBD1 | - | TRBV7-8 | TGTGCCAGCAGCTTAGGGTACAGGGGTACGAACACTGAAGCTTTCTTT | CASSLGYRGTNTEAFF
TRBJ2-7 | - | - | TRBV28 | TGTGCCAGCAAAGGCGGCGGGACGATCTACGAGCAGTACTTC | CASKGGGTIYEQYF
TRBJ1-1 | - | - | TRBV11-1 | TGTGCCAGCAGCTTAGAGAACCTACTACCTGAAGCTTTCTTT | CASSLENLLPEAFF
TRBJ2-3 | - | once | TRBV7-2 | TGTGCCAGCAGCTTAGTAGGGGGGGCTGGCACAGATACGCAGTATTTT | CASSLVGGAGTDTQYF
TRBJ2-7 | - | - | TRBV29-1 | TGCAGCGGCGGGGACTCCTACGAGCAGTACTTC | CSGGDSYEQYF
TRBJ2-7 | TRBD2 | - | TRBV18 | TGTGCCAGCTCACCAGAAACTAGCGGGGGGTGGACCTACGAGCAGTACTTC | CASSPETSGGWTYEQYF
TRBJ2-7 | - | - | TRBV15 | TGTGCCACCAGCGCGCGACAGGCTGGCGAGCAGTACTTC | CATSARQAGEQYF
TRBJ2-7 | TRBD1 | - | TRBV28 | TGTGCCAGCAGCCACACCGGGACAGCAGAGCAGTACTTC | CASSHTGTAEQYF
TRBJ1-4 | - | - | TRBV4-1 | TGCGCCAGCAGCCAAGGGAGGACAACTAATGAAAAACTGTTTTTT | CASSQGRTTNEKLFF
TRBJ2-3 | - | - | TRBV5-4 | TGTGCCAGCAGCACGGGGACAGATACGCAGTATTTT | CASSTGTDTQYF
TRBJ1-5 | - | once | TRBV5-1 | TGCGCCAGCAGTCCTGGGGCCGGCAATCAGCCCCAGCATTTT | CASSPGAGNQPQHF
TRBJ2-3 | - | few | TRBV4-2 | TGTGCCAGCAGCCAAGGACTAGAGGCAGATACGCAGTATTTT | CASSQGLEADTQYF
TRBJ2-3 | TRBD2 | - | TRBV30 | TGTGCCTGCCGGGTTCGGGGGAGGGACACAGATACGCAGTATTTT | CACRVRGRDTDTQYF
TRBJ2-7 | - | - | TRBV15 | TGTGCCACCAGCAGAGATATGGCGGACGAGCAGTACTTC | CATSRDMADEQYF
TRBJ1-1 | TRBD1 | - | TRBV7-9 | TGTGCCAGCAGCGCAGGGGGAGCGAACACTGAAGCTTTCTTT | CASSAGGANTEAFF
TRBJ1-2 | - | - | TRBV21-1 | TGTGCCAGCACGAAGAGAACAGGGCAGTCGGATGGCTACACCTTC | CASTKRTGQSDGYTF
TRBJ2-5 | TRBD2 | - | TRBV7-2 | TGTGCCAGCAAACTAGCGGAAGAGACCCAGTACTTC | CASKLAEETQYF
TRBJ1-2 | TRBD1 | - | TRBV2 | TGTGCCACAGAAATCCGGGACAGGGTTGGCTACACCTTC | CATEIRDRVGYTF
TRBJ1-3 | - | once | TRBV14 | TGTGCCAGCAGCCAAATCTCAGGGGCGCCTGGAAACACCATATATTTT | CASSQISGAPGNTIYF
TRBJ2-5 | - | - | TRBV7-9 | TGTGCCAGCAGCTTAAGATTAGCGGAAGAGACCCAGTACTTC | CASSLRLAEETQYF
TRBJ1-4 | - | - | TRBV5-4 | TGTGCCAGCTCTGAAAAAAAGGGGGACGAAAAACTGTTTTTT | CASSEKKGDEKLFF
TRBJ2-4 | TRBD2 | once | TRBV4-3 | TGCGCCAGCAGCCAAGATCCGGGCGGGGGTGGCCAAAACATTCAGTACTTC | CASSQDPGGGGQNIQYF
TRBJ2-2 | - | - | TRBV14 | TGTGCCAGCAGCCCTGACTTGAACACCGGGGAGCTGTTTTTT | CASSPDLNTGELFF
TRBJ2-5 | TRBD1 | once | TRBV7-9 | TGTGCCAGCAGCTTCGACAGGGCTCCAGTCCAAGAGACCCAGTACTTC | CASSFDRAPVQETQYF
TRBJ2-2 | TRBD1 | - | TRBV2 | TGTGCCAGCAGTGATGTGGGGACAGGGAACACCGGGGAGCTGTTTTTT | CASSDVGTGNTGELFF
TRBJ1-5 | TRBD1 | - | TRBV7-8 | TGTGCCAGCACCAAAGACAGGGCGGGCAATCAGCCCCAGCATTTT | CASTKDRAGNQPQHF
TRBJ1-4 | - | - | TRBV6-5 | TGTGCCAGCAGTTACTCCTACGGCGGTAATGAAAAACTGTTTTTT | CASSYSYGGNEKLFF
TRBJ2-1 | TRBD2 | - | TRBV11-3 | TGTGCCCCTCTACTAGCGGAAGTGGGTATTGAGCAGTTCTTC | CAPLLAEVGIEQFF
TRBJ1-3 | - | few | TRBV4-3 | TGCGCCAGCAGCCAAGATTCCAGCTCTGGAAACACCATATATTTT | CASSQDSSSGNTIYF
TRBJ1-1 | - | - | TRBV6-5 | TGTGCCAGCAGTTTATACCGAGGGACTGAAGCTTTCTTT | CASSLYRGTEAFF
TRBJ2-1 | - | - | TRBV10-3 | TGTGCCATCAACGAGGGGGGGAGTTCCTACAATGAGCAGTTCTTC | CAINEGGSSYNEQFF
TRBJ2-5 | - | - | TRBV5-4 | TGTGCCAGCCAGGGCTACCAAGAGACCCAGTACTTC | CASQGYQETQYF
TRBJ2-5 | TRBD2 | once | TRBV5-1 | TGCGCCAGCAGTCTGGGGACTAGCGGGGGGGAGACCCAGTACTTC | CASSLGTSGGETQYF
TRBJ2-7 | TRBD2 | - | TRBV6-4 | TGTGCCAGCAGTGCTACTCCGGGACTAGGGGGCGAGCAGTACTTC | CASSATPGLGGEQYF